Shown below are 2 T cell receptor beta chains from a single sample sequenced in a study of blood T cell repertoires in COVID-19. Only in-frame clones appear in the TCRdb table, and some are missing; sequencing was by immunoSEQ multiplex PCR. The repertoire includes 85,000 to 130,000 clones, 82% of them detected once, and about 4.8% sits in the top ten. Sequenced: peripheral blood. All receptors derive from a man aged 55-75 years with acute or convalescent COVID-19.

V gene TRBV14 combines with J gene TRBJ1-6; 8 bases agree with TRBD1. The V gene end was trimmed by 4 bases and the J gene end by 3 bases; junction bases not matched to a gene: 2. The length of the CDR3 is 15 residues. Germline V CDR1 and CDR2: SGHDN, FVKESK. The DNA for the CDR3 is TGTGCCAGCAGCCCGACAGGGGTCTATAATTCACCCCTCCACTTT. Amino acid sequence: CASSPTGVYNSPLHF.

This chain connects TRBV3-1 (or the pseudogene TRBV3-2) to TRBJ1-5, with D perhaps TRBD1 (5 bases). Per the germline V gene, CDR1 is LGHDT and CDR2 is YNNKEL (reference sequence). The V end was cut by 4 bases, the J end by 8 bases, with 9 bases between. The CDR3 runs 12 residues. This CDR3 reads CASSRGGEPQHF. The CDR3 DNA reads TGTGCCAGCAGCCGCGGAGGGGAGCCCCAGCATTTT.